This is a list of T cell receptor beta chains from one sample in a study of shared clonotypes between healthy human individuals. TCRdb's copy holds only in-frame clones and misses some; the assay was immunoSEQ multiplex PCR. The repertoire includes some 1,900,000 clones, about 95% of them detected once, and less than 1.5% sits in the top ten. The sample was naive CD8+ T cells sorted from blood. The receptors were sampled from a man between 18 and 35 years old in good health. Each CDR3 is given with its conserved first and last residue. The order of the fields is V gene, CDR3 protein.

v_call: TRBV7-9
cdr3_aa: CASSSPPGRSSYEQYF

v_call: TRBV28
cdr3_aa: CASTGSMDSSYNSPLHF

v_call: TRBV7-6
cdr3_aa: CASSLSGGPSSYNEQFF

v_call: TRBV6-1
cdr3_aa: CASSEKRASSGTSTDTQYF

v_call: TRBV5-1
cdr3_aa: CASSLKASGSLETQYF

v_call: TRBV4-1
cdr3_aa: CASSQGRASNQPQHF

v_call: TRBV29-1
cdr3_aa: CSAVGLALGNEQFF

v_call: TRBV6-5
cdr3_aa: CASSYSMSGEQYF

v_call: TRBV11-1
cdr3_aa: CASSLVGTSVHEQFF

v_call: TRBV4-3
cdr3_aa: CASSQDRRVNTEAFF

v_call: TRBV29-1
cdr3_aa: CSVDAGSSYEQYF

v_call: TRBV7-9
cdr3_aa: CASSLGLGATSYEQYF

v_call: TRBV4-1
cdr3_aa: CASSQVGTAPSEAFF

v_call: TRBV7-2
cdr3_aa: CASSFGGNSYEQYF

v_call: TRBV7-6
cdr3_aa: CASSSRDRGDEQFF

v_call: TRBV21-1
cdr3_aa: CASSPDRGNPGNTIYF

v_call: TRBV9
cdr3_aa: CASSASTSGSYNEQFF

v_call: TRBV19
cdr3_aa: CASSIRDNQETQYF

v_call: TRBV9
cdr3_aa: CASSAGAAIYEQYF

v_call: TRBV6-5
cdr3_aa: CASSYESVDSYEQYF

v_call: TRBV29-1
cdr3_aa: CSVEDSLAGGLTYNEQFF

v_call: TRBV19
cdr3_aa: CASNPGPYNSPLHF

v_call: TRBV7-2
cdr3_aa: CASSLMGVGRSYEQYF

v_call: TRBV27
cdr3_aa: CASSLVEAMNTEAFF

v_call: TRBV4-1
cdr3_aa: CASSQEPQLENTEAFF

v_call: TRBV9
cdr3_aa: CASSAEAGSSYEQYF

v_call: TRBV6-4
cdr3_aa: CASSDGMNTEAFF

v_call: TRBV9
cdr3_aa: CASSVEGSSTDTQYF

v_call: TRBV11-1
cdr3_aa: CASSLGANEQYF

v_call: TRBV11-2
cdr3_aa: CASSPEGGRAYEQYF

v_call: TRBV4-3
cdr3_aa: CASSPKIASEIRDTQYF

v_call: TRBV27
cdr3_aa: CASSSTHASSGNTIYF

v_call: TRBV5-4
cdr3_aa: CASSLVGGQETQYF

v_call: TRBV19
cdr3_aa: CASSIMTGETEAFF

v_call: TRBV27
cdr3_aa: CASSSLLVNTEAFF

v_call: TRBV9
cdr3_aa: CASSPLTGAETANYGYTF

v_call: TRBV29-1
cdr3_aa: CSVEADWDMDEQFF

v_call: TRBV11-2
cdr3_aa: CASSLGTGVGYEQYF

v_call: TRBV19
cdr3_aa: CASSIAGISNQPQHF

v_call: TRBV19
cdr3_aa: CASRGGGTEAFF

v_call: TRBV28
cdr3_aa: CASREASSYNSPLHF

v_call: TRBV7-9
cdr3_aa: CASSLGTGTATEAFF

v_call: TRBV2
cdr3_aa: CASSESRDFYNEQFF

v_call: TRBV7-9
cdr3_aa: CASSLLTGELFF

v_call: TRBV6-5
cdr3_aa: CASSYSHNTEAFF

v_call: TRBV28
cdr3_aa: CASSTRTETYYEQYF

v_call: TRBV4-2
cdr3_aa: CASSQVDWGYTF

v_call: TRBV2
cdr3_aa: CASAGGLYNEQFF

v_call: TRBV5-1
cdr3_aa: CASSLTGGWEPQHF

v_call: TRBV4-1
cdr3_aa: CASSQDQQAPYGYTF

v_call: TRBV6-5
cdr3_aa: CASSRTGENTEAFF

v_call: TRBV6-1
cdr3_aa: CASSELPGGTGELFF

v_call: TRBV2
cdr3_aa: CASTRGGESSYEQYF

v_call: TRBV27
cdr3_aa: CASSLSGGLGDGYTF